Here is one T cell receptor (beta chain) with its context. The antigen is undetermined. In the original analysis: Sampled TCR counts reached a median of approximately 100,000 per sample, with values ranging from about 20,000 to 700,000. Via MiXCR, TCRdb re-called the RACE reads, giving one row per CDR3 protein. What appears here as the V and J calls and clone size reflects TCRdb's work, not the paper's. The sample shows 300,000 to 400,000 distinct CDR3 sequences, roughly 6.9% of them seen only once. The sample belongs to a study of human T cells and chemical hapten exposure. Sample time point: patch test 1, 2 weeks after DPC sensitization. As for treatment: therapeutic diphenylcyclopropenone sensitization with weekly scalp DPC. The total RNA was obtained from whole blood that was not fractionated. General observations from the study: Expanded TCRs formed significantly more large CDR3 similarity clusters than controls.

CDR1 and CDR2 (germline): SQVTM, ANQGSEA. J was trimmed by 5 bases and V by 5 bases; bases with no gene match: 5. This CDR3 region has 12 residues. This clonotype originated in a woman younger than 35 with alopecia areata. Some clones in this sample may be carry-over from other donors' samples. The starting material was whole blood, obtained in connection with sensitization to the hapten diphenylcyclopropenone (DPC). The chain uses TRBV29-1 and TRBJ1-1, with 7 bases matching TRBD1. As DNA, the CDR3 is TGCAGCGTTATTACAGGGGTAACTGAAGCTTTCTTT. Residues: CSVITGVTEAFF.